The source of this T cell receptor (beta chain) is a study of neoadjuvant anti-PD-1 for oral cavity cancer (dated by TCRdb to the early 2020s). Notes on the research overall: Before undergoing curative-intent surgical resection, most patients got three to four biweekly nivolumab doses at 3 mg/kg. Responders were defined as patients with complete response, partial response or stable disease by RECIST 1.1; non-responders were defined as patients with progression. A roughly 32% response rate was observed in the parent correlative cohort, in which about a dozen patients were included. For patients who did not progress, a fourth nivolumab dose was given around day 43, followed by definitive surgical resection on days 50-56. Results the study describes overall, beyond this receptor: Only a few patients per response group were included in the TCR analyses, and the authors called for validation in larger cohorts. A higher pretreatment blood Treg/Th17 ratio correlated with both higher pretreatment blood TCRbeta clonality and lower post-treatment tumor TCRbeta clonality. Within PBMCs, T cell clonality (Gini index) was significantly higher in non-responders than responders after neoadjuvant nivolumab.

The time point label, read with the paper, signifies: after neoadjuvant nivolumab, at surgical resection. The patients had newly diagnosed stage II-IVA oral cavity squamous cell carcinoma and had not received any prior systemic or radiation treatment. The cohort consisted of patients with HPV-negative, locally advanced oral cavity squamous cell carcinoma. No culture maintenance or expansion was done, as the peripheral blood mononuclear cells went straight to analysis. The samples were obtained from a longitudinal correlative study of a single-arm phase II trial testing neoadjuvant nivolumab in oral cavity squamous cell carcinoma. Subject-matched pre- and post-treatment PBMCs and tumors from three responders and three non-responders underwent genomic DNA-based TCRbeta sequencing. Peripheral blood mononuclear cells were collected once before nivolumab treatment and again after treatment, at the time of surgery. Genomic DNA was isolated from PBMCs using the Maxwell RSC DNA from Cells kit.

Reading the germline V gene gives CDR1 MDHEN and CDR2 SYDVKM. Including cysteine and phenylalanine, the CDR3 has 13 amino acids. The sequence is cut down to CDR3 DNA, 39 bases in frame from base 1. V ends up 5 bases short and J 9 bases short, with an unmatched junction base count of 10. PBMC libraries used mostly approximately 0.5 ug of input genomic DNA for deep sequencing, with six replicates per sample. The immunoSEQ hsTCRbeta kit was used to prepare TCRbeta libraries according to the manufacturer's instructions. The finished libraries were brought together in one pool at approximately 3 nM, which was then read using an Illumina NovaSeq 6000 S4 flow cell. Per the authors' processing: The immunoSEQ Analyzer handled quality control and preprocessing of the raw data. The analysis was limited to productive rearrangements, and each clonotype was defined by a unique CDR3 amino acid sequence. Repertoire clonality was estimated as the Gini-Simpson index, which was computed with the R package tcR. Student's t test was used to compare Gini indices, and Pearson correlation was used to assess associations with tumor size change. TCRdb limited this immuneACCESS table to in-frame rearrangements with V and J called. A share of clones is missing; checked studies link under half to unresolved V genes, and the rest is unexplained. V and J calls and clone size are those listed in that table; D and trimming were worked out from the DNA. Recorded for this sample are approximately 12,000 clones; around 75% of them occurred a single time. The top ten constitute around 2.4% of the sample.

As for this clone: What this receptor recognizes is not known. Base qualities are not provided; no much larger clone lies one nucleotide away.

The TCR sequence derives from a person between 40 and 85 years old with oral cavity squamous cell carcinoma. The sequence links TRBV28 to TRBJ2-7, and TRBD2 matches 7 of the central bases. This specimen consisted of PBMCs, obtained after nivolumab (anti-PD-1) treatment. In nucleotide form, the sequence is TGTGCCAGCAGTCTAGAGCAAGGGAGGGTGCAGTACTTC. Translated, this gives CASSLEQGRVQYF.